This entry features one TCR beta chain sequence. The antigen is not known. In germline, CDR1 is SGHTA, CDR2 FQGNSA. This CDR3 has 15 residues. V gave up 1 base and J gave up 4 bases; unmatched junction bases: 3. This sample is drawn from a study of cytomegalovirus exposure and HLA in healthy donors. The study, taken as a whole, reports: Rarity marked most TCR sequences, yet some public TCRs occurred in many donors. Sequencing likely produced, as an artifact, a cluster of highly shared sequence variants. An analysis that was carried out later associated 16,951 TCR beta sequences with HLA alleles at 0.05 false discovery rate.

The PCR contained 60 Vbeta and 13 Jbeta primers. The data were produced by immunoSEQ multiplex PCR, yet TCRdb's version contains in-frame clones alone and is incomplete. The profile shows some 150,000 clones, approximately 80% of them singletons. Sequencing was carried out using PBMCs. This clonotype was obtained from a man aged 35-49 years in good health and CMV-seronegative. The chain has TRBV7-2 and TRBJ1-1, with TRBD1 identical over 10 bases. The CDR3 DNA is TGTGCCAGCAGCTTAGACAGGACAGGGGGCACTGAAGCTTTCTTT. It is translated as CASSLDRTGGTEAFF.